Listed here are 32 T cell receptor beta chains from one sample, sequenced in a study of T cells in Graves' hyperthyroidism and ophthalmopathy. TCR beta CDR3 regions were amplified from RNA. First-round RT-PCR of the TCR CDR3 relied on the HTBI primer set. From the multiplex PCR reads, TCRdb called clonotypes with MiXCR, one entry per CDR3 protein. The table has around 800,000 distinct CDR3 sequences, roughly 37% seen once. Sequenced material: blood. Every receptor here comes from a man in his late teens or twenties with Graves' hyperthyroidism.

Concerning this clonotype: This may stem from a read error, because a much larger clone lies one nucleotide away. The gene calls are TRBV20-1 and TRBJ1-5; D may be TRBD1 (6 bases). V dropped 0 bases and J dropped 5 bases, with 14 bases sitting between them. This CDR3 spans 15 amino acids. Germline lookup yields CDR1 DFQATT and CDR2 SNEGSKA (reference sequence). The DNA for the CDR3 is TGCAGTGCTAGAGACGGAGGACAGTCACATCAGCCCCAGCATTTT. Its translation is CSARDGGQSHQPQHF.

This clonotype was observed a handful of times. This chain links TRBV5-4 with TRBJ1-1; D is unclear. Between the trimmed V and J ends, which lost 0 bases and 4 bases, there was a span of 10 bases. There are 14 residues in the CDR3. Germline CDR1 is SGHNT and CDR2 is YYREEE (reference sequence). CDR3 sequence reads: CASSLEGRRTEAFF. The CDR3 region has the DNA TGTGCCAGCAGCTTGGAAGGACGGCGCACTGAAGCTTTCTTT.

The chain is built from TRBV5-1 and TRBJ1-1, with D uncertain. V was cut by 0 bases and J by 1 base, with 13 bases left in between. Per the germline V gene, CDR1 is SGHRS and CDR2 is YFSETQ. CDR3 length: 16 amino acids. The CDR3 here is CASSLEGAAGNTEAFF. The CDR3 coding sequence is TGCGCCAGCAGCTTGGAGGGAGCTGCCGGGAACACTGAAGCTTTCTTT.

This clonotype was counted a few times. For the CDR3, the DNA is TGTGCCAGCAGCCACCTAGGGGGGGAGACCCAGTACTTC. The encoded protein is CASSHLGGETQYF. J is TRBJ2-5 and V is TRBV7-2; perhaps D is TRBD1 or TRBD2 (6 bases each). The CDR3 is made up of 13 amino acids. CDR1 SGHTA and CDR2 FQGNSA come from the germline V gene. V was pared by 5 bases and J by 5 bases, with 12 bases between.

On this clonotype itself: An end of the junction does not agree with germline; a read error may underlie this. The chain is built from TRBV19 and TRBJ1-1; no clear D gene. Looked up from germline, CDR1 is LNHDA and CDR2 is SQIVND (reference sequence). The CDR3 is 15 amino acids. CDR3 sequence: CASSQGVSSRVEAFF. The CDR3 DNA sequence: TGCGCCAGCAGCCAAGGCGTCAGTAGTCGGGTTGAAGCTTTCTTT.

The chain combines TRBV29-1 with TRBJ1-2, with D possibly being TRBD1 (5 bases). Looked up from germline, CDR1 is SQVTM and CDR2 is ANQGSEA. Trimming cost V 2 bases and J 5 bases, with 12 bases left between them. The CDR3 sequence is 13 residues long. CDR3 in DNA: TGCAGCGTTGAATCCGGGGCCGGGTATGGCTACACCTTC. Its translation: CSVESGAGYGYTF.

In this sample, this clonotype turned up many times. CDR3: CASSPGTGGENTEAFF. The CDR3 DNA is TGTGCCAGTAGCCCCGGGACAGGGGGCGAGAACACTGAAGCTTTCTTT. The V call is TRBV19, the J call TRBJ1-1, with TRBD1 matching 12 bases. The CDR3 loop spans 16 amino acids. Per germline, CDR1 LNHDA and CDR2 SQIVND (reference sequence). The V and J ends lost 6 bases and 1 base, in that order; junction bases with no gene match: 6. Full variable domain (rest looked up from reference TRBV19 and TRBJ1-1): DGGITQSPKYLFRKEGQNVTLSCEQNLNHDAMYWYRQDPGQGLRLIYYSQIVNDFQKGDIAEGYSVSREKKESFPLTVTSAQKNPTAFYLCASSPGTGGENTEAFFGQGTRLTVV.

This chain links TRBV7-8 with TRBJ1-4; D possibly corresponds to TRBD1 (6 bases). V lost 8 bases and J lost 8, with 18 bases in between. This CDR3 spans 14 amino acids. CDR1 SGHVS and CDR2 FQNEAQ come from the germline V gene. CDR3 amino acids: CASSPGGPSEKLFF. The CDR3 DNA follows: TGTGCCAGCTCTCCCGGGGGGCCTTCCGAAAAACTGTTTTTT. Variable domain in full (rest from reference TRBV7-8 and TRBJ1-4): GAGVSQSPRYKVAKRGQDVALRCDPISGHVSLFWYQQALGQGPEFLTYFQNEAQLDKSGLPSDRFFAERPEGSVSTLKIQRTQQEDSAVYLCASSPGGPSEKLFFGSGTQLSVL.

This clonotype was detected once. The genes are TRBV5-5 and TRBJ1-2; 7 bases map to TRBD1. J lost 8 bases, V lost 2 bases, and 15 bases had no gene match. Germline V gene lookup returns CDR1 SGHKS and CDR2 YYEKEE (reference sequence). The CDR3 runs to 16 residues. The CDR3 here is CASSFSPTGTIGGYTF. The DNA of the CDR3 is TGTGCCAGCAGCTTCTCGCCGACAGGGACGATTGGAGGCTACACCTTC. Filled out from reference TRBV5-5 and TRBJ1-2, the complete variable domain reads DAGVTQSPTHLIKTRGQQVTLRCSPISGHKSVSWYQQVLGQGPQFIFQYYEKEERGRGNFPDRFSARQFPNYSSELNVNALLLGDSALYLCASSFSPTGTIGGYTFGSGTRLTVV.

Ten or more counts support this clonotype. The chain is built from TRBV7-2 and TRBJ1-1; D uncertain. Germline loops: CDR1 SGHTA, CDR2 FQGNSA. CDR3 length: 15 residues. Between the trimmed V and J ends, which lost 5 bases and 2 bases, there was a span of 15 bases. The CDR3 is CASSLTYRANTEAFF. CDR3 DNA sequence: TGTGCCAGCAGCCTTACCTATAGGGCTAACACTGAAGCTTTCTTT.

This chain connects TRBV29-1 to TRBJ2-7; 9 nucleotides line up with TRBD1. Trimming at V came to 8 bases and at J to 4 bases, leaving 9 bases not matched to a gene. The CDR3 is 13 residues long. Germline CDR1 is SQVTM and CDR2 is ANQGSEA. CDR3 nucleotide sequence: TGCAGCAGTTACAGGGGGCTCGTATACGAGCAGTACTTC. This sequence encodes CSSYRGLVYEQYF.

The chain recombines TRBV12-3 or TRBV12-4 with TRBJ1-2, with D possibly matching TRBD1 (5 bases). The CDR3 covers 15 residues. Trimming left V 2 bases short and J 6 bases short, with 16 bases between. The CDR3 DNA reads TGTGCCAGCAGTTTAAAGGGGCCGGCTACTGATGGCTACACCTTC. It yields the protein CASSLKGPATDGYTF.

The CDR3 here is CSLRRGSYEQYF. The CDR3 DNA reads TGCAGCTTGCGCCGGGGTAGCTACGAGCAGTACTTC. This chain uses TRBV29-1 with TRBJ2-7, with D perhaps TRBD2 (5 bases). There are 12 residues in the CDR3. The V end lost 8 bases, the J end lost 3 bases, and 14 bases lay between the germline ends. Germline loops: CDR1 SQVTM, CDR2 ANQGSEA.

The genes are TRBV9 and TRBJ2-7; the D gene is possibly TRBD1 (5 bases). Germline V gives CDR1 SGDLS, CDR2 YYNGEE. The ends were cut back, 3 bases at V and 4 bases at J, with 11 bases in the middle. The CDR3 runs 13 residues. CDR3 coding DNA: TGTGCCAGCAGCGACAGGCAGTTTTACGAGCAGTACTTC. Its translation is CASSDRQFYEQYF.

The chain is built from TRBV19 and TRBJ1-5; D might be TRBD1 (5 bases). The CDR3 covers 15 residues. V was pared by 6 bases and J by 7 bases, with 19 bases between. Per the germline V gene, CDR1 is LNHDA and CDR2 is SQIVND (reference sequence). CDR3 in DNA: TGTGCCAGTAGGACCAGGGATCCCACGGACCAGCCCCAGCATTTT. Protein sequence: CASRTRDPTDQPQHF.

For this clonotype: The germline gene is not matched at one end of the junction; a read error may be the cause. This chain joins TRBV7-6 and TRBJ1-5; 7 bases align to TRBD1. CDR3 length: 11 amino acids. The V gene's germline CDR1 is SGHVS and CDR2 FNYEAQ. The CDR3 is CTSSLRQGNHF. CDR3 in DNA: TGTACCAGCAGCCTACGACAGGGTAACCATTTT.

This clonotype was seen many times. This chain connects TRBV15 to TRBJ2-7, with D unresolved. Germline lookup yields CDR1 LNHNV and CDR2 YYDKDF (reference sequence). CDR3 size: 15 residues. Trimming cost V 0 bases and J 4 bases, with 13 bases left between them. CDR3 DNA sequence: TGTGCCACCAGCAGAGACCCCAAAGTGAGTTACGAGCAGTACTTC. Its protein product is CATSRDPKVSYEQYF.

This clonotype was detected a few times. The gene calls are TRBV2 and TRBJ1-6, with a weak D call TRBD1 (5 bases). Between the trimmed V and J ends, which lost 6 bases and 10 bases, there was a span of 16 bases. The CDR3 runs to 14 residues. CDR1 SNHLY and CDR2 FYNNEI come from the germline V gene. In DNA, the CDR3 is TGTGCCAGCAGCCGCCAGGAAGGGGTCTCACCCCTCCACTTT. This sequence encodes CASSRQEGVSPLHF.

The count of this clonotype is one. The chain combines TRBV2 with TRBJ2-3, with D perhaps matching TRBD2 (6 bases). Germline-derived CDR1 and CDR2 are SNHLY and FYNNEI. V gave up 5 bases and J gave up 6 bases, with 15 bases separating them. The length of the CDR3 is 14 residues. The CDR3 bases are TGTGCCAGCAGTTGGGGGGTCAGGGCGGATACGCAGTATTTT. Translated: CASSWGVRADTQYF.

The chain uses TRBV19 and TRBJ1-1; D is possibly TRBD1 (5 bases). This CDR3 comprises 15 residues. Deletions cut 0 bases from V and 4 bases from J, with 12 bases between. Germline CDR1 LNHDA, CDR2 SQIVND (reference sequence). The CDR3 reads CASSIDLAGSTEAFF. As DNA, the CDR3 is TGTGCCAGTAGTATAGATCTTGCAGGGAGCACTGAAGCTTTCTTT.

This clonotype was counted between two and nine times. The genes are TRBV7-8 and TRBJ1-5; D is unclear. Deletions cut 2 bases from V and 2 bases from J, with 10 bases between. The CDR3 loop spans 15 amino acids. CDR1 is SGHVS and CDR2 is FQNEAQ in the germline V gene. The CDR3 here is CASSLTGLGNQPQHF. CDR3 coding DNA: TGTGCCAGCAGCTTAACCGGGTTAGGCAATCAGCCCCAGCATTTT.

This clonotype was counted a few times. The CDR3 here is CASSLLGPTNTEAFF. CDR3 DNA sequence: TGTGCCAGCAGCTTGTTGGGACCGACGAACACTGAAGCTTTCTTT. The rearrangement uses TRBV7-2 and TRBJ1-1, with a weak D call TRBD1 (5 bases). Germline V gene lookup returns CDR1 SGHTA and CDR2 FQGNSA. The CDR3 consists of 15 residues. V gave up 3 bases and J gave up 1 base, with 12 bases separating them.

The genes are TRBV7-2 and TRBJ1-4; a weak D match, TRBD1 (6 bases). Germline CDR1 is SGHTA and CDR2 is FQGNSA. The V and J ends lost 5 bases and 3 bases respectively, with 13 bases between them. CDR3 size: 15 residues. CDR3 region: CASSEGYRANEKLFF. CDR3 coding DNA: TGTGCCAGCAGCGAGGGTTACAGGGCTAATGAAAAACTGTTTTTT.

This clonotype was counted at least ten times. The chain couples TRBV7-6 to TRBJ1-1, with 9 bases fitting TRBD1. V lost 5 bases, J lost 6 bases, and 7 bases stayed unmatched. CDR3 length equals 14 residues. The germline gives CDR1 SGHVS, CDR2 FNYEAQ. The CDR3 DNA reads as TGTGCCAGCAGCCCAAGTGACAGGGGGGCTGAAGCTTTCTTT. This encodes CASSPSDRGAEAFF.

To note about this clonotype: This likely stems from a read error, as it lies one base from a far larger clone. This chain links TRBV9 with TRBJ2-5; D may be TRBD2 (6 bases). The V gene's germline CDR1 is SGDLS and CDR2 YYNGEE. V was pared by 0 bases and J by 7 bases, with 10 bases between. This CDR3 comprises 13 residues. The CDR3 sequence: CASSVGAEGTQYF. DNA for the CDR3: TGTGCCAGCAGCGTAGGGGCGGAGGGGACCCAGTACTTC. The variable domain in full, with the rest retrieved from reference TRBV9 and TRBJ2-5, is DSGVTQTPKHLITATGQRVTLRCSPRSGDLSVYWYQQSLDQGLQFLIQYYNGEERAKGNILERFSAQQFPDLHSELNLSSLELGDSALYFCASSVGAEGTQYFGPGTRLLVL.

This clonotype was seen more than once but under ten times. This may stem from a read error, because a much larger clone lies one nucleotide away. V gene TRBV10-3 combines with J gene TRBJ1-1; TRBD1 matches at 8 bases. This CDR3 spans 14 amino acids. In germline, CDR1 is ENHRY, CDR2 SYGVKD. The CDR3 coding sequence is TGTGTCATCAGTGAGTCGAACAGGGGGACTGAAGCTTTCTTT. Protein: CVISESNRGTEAFF.

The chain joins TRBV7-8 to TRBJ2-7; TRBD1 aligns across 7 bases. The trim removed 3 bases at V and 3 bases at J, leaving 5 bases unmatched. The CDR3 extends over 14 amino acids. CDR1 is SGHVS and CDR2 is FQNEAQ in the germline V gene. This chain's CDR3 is CASSLEDRNYEQYF. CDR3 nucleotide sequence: TGTGCCAGCAGCTTGGAGGACAGGAACTACGAGCAGTACTTC.

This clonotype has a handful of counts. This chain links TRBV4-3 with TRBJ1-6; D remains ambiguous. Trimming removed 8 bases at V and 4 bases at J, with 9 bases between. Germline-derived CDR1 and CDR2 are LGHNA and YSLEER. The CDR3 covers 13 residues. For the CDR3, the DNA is TGCGCCAGCCAGAGAAGGTATAATTCACCCCTCCACTTT. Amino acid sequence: CASQRRYNSPLHF.

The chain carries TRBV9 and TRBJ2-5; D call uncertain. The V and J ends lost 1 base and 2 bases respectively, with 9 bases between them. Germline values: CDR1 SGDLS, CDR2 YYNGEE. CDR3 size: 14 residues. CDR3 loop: CASSVQVIQETQYF. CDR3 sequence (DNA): TGTGCCAGCAGCGTACAGGTCATACAAGAGACCCAGTACTTC. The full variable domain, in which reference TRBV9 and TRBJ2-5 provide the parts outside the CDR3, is DSGVTQTPKHLITATGQRVTLRCSPRSGDLSVYWYQQSLDQGLQFLIQYYNGEERAKGNILERFSAQQFPDLHSELNLSSLELGDSALYFCASSVQVIQETQYFGPGTRLLVL.

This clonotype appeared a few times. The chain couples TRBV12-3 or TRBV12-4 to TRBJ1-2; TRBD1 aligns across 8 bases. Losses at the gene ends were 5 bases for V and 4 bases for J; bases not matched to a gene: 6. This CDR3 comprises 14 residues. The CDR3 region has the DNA TGTGCCAGCAGTGGGGACAGGAGTTCCTATGGCTACACCTTC. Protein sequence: CASSGDRSSYGYTF.

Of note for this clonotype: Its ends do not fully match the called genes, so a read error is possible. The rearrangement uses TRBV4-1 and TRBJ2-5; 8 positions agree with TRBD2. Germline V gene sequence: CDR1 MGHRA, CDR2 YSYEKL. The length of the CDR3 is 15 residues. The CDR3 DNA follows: TGTGCCAGCAGCCAAGAACCTAGCGGGCAAGAGACCCAGTACTTC. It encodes CASSQEPSGQETQYF.

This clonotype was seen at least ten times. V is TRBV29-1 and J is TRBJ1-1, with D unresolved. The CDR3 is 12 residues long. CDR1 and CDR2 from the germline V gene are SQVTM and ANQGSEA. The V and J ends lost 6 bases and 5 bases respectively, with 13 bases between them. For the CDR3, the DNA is TGCAGCGTCCAAAGAATTGGGACTGAAGCTTTCTTT. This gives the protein CSVQRIGTEAFF.